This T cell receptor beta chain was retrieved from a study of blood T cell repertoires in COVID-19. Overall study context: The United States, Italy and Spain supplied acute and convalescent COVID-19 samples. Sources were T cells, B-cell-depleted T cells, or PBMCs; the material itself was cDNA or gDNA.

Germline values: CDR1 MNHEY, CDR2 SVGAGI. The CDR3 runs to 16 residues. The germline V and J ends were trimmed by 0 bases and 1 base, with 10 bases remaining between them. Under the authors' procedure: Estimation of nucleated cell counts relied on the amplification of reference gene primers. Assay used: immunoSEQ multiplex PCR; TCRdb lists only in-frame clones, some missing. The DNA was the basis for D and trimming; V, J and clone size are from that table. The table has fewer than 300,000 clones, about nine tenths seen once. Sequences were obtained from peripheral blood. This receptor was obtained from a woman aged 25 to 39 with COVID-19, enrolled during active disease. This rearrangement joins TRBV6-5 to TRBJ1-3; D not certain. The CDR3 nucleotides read TGTGCCAGCAGTTACTCGATTGGGCAATCTGGAAACACCATATATTTT. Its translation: CASSYSIGQSGNTIYF.